This record concerns one TCR beta chain sequence. The clone's antigen remains unknown. No per-base quality is available; no much larger clone lies one base away. This specimen comes from a study of regulatory T cells in long-lasting Graves disease (dated by TCRdb to the early 2020s). Some background on the complete study: Newly diagnosed Graves' disease patients had taken antithyroid drugs for less than 3 months. This study used TCR sequencing and RNA sequencing of peripheral blood to compare persistent Graves' disease patients against newly diagnosed Graves' disease patients. The study was registered as a clinical trial and conducted in China. A total of 33 samples underwent TCR sequencing: some 13 from persistent and roughly 20 from newly diagnosed Graves' disease patients. Study-wide findings and limitations: Compared with newly diagnosed patients, persistent Graves' disease patients had lower TCR Shannon entropy and fewer highly expanded clones, which suggests clonal expansion. Sequencing and analysis were limited to the TCR beta chain. Peripheral blood alone was examined, since thyroid tissue, which constituted the primary lesion, could not be accessed. TRBV28, TRBJ1-2 and TRBJ2-5 were preferentially used in persistent disease, while TRBV20-1 and TRBJ2-1 were favored in newly diagnosed disease. The authors noted that the small sample size was a limitation that may lower accuracy. Persistent patients shared more public clonotypes among themselves (around 2,700) than newly diagnosed patients did (roughly 920).

The CDR3 covers 13 residues, taking in both the cysteine and the phenylalanine. CDR3 DNA only is kept here, 39 bases in frame from base 1. Deletion took 0 bases off V and 6 bases off J, with a span of 8 bases between the germline ends. CDR1 DFQATT and CDR2 SNEGSKA are derived from the germline V gene (reference sequence). The method was multiplex PCR. Reads for this sample came from an Illumina HiSeq 4000. iRepertoire HTBI primers and Arm-PCR amplification of CDR3 regions were used to construct TCR beta libraries. PCR products were gel purified before sequencing. On the study's bioinformatics: Gene usage analysis of CDR3 amino acid clonotypes used the roughly 62 TRBV and around 13 TRBJ segments found across samples. COPE and FqMerger were used to merge filtered high-quality paired reads into contigs. BLAST was used to align contigs to IMGT TRBV, TRBD and TRBJ reference genes, with CDR3 defined following IMGT. Clonotypes above 0.1% frequency were classified as highly expanded clones. Shannon entropy served as the measure of repertoire diversity, while the Gini coefficient captured V-J evenness. Clonotypes shared by more than one individual were considered public. The public reads were run again by TCRdb, first through fastp at Q25 and then through MiXCR, and only productive beta chains were kept. Rows are combined by CDR3 protein, so each entry shows the most common genes and DNA. TCRdb's processing, not the study's, gives the V and J calls here. Counted in this sample were hundreds of thousands of distinct CDR3 sequences; roughly a sixth of them appeared once. The top ten hold around 12% of the sample.

Reading the label with the study, this specimen's time point is: newly diagnosed GD, antithyroid drugs for less than 3 months. For both TCR sequencing and RNA sequencing, RNA was extracted from PBMCs in TRIzol. The diagnosis of Graves' disease was made according to American Thyroid Association guidelines. The patients came from an endocrinology department in Xi'an, China. From each patient, 8 to 10 milliliters of peripheral blood was collected into an EDTA anticoagulant tube. Ficoll Paque Plus density gradient separation was used to isolate PBMCs, and no further T cell sorting was performed. An Agilent 2100 Bioanalyzer and agarose gel were used to check RNA quality, while a NanoDrop 2000 measured RNA concentration. The sample was also linked to a second study, of T cells in Graves' hyperthyroidism and ophthalmopathy. As the second study states: Stable Graves' hyperthyroidism was defined as the absence of progression to ophthalmopathy over 18 months of follow-up. Hyperthyroidism patients were newly diagnosed, with disease duration under 2 months, and aged 18 to 65 years. Any patient with an uncontrolled infection, another autoimmune disease, pregnancy or lactation was excluded. Diagnoses were established on the basis of clinical symptoms, serum thyroxine and TRAb, thyroid ultrasound, and orbital computed tomography. For the first round of RT-PCR on the TCR CDR3, the HTBI primer set was used together with the Qiagen OneStep RT-PCR kit. Blood samples also contained most of the expanded thyroid clonotypes (frequency above 0.001), which suggests that blood repertoires may reflect thyroid immune responses. In cross-validation, a model built on a 13 V-J signature told ophthalmopathy apart from stable hyperthyroidism with 87.88% sensitivity and 81% to 82% specificity, and in testing the same model reached 80%/75%. In validation, progression to ophthalmopathy was predicted by the model with approximately 67% sensitivity and approximately 78% specificity, a median of about 6.8 months before onset. To identify distinguishing TCR V-J signatures, a discovery cohort of around 100 patients was used, comprising 40 to 45 with Graves' ophthalmopathy and approximately 57 with stable Graves' hyperthyroidism. Prospective prediction of ophthalmopathy was tested in an independent validation cohort of 18 to 20 hyperthyroidism patients and roughly 16 patients who later progressed to ophthalmopathy. For training and testing, the 80 to 100 patients in the discovery cohort were randomly divided in a 7:3 ratio. In addition, the study compared T-cell repertoires in thyroid tissue and in blood from five or six Graves' hyperthyroidism patients. Once sampling was done, hyperthyroidism patients were given methimazole at a starting dose of 30 mg daily, whereas ophthalmopathy patients were given high-dose intravenous methylprednisolone. A second multiplex PCR round built the libraries, followed by size selection and purification. Paired-end sequencing of the libraries was performed with 100 bp reads on an Illumina HiSeq2000. SOAPnuke was used to process the raw data, with reads discarded if the reads contained adapters or uncalled bases, had a mean Phred below 15, or lacked an exact constant-primer or identifier match. COPE v1.2.5 was used to merge the high-quality paired reads, and each unique nucleotide sequence was defined as a clonotype. MiTCR v1.1 was used to align the clonotypes against IMGT TRBV, TRBD and TRBJ reference segments. The analysis included only V-J combinations with a frequency above 0.0001, which together covered 99% to 99.2% of the repertoires. A TCS score was defined as the ratio of F50 (clonal expansion) to E x V (chaos), with BLOSUM62-based TCRdist applied between CDR3 peptides within each V-J. Welch's t-statistics and random forest reduced around 550 V-J features to fewer than 15, which were used in a naive Bayes classifier (R e1071). Sample size was not statistically predetermined, and investigators were not blinded to group allocation. TCR Vbeta CDR3 sequencing of around 130 peripheral blood samples (approximately 44 ophthalmopathy, 70 to 85 hyperthyroidism and approximately 17 progressor patients) is reported in the paper.

Sample: peripheral blood mononuclear cells (PBMCs), taken at new diagnosis, from a patient treated with antithyroid drugs. The rearranged chain carries TRBV20-1 and TRBJ2-2; possibly the D gene is TRBD2, per 6 matching bases. The TCR sequence derives from a man between 18 and 29 years old with Graves disease. Donor details come from another sample of the same person, matched by shared clones. The base sequence is TGCAGTGCTAGAGACATAGCGGCCGGGGAGCTGTTTTTT. It is translated as CSARDIAAGELFF.